A selection of T cell receptor beta chains follows, all from one sample in a study of identifying expanded T cells in peripheral blood. Sequencing was performed with immunoSEQ multiplex PCR; in TCRdb, only in-frame clones are kept and a portion is missing. The table records 100,000 to 150,000 clones, 84% of them present only once. Sequencing was performed on blood. The receptors shown here come from a person aged 18 to 75 in good health. Each CDR3 is given with its conserved first and last residue. Fields, in order: clone size, D gene, V gene, J gene, CDR3 DNA, CDR3 protein. The D gene is left open where the match is weak. Not every row has a clone size; where given, it reads once, few, many or a size class.

clone size: NA
D gene: TRBD1
V gene: TRBV7-2
J gene: TRBJ1-3
CDR3 DNA: TGTGCCAGCAGCCGACAGGGGGCCCTCGCAGGAAACACCATATATTTT
CDR3 protein: CASSRQGALAGNTIYF

clone size: NA
D gene: NA
V gene: TRBV23-1
J gene: TRBJ2-7
CDR3 DNA: TGCGCCAGTAGAAGGCGCACCCCCGAGCGTTACGAGCAGTACTTC
CDR3 protein: CASRRRTPERYEQYF

clone size: NA
D gene: NA
V gene: TRBV6-1
J gene: TRBJ1-3
CDR3 DNA: TGTGCCAGCAGTGAATCACGCGGAAACACCATATATTTT
CDR3 protein: CASSESRGNTIYF

clone size: NA
D gene: NA
V gene: TRBV2
J gene: TRBJ1-5
CDR3 DNA: TGTGCCAGCGACCGGGGCAATCAGCCCCAGCATTTT
CDR3 protein: CASDRGNQPQHF

clone size: NA
D gene: NA
V gene: TRBV9
J gene: TRBJ1-2
CDR3 DNA: TGTGCCAGCACCTGGGACGGTAACTATGGCTACACCTTC
CDR3 protein: CASTWDGNYGYTF

clone size: NA
D gene: NA
V gene: TRBV27
J gene: TRBJ1-1
CDR3 DNA: TGTGCCAGCAGTTCCCAGGGTGTTAGCTCCGCTGAAGCTTTCTTT
CDR3 protein: CASSSQGVSSAEAFF

clone size: few
D gene: NA
V gene: TRBV19
J gene: TRBJ2-7
CDR3 DNA: TGTGCCAGTAGTCAACAACTCAGGGGCGAGCAGTACTTC
CDR3 protein: CASSQQLRGEQYF

clone size: NA
D gene: NA
V gene: TRBV5-1
J gene: TRBJ1-2
CDR3 DNA: TGCGCCAGCAGCTTGGAATATTCGGACTATGGCTACACCTTC
CDR3 protein: CASSLEYSDYGYTF

clone size: NA
D gene: NA
V gene: TRBV11-2
J gene: TRBJ1-1
CDR3 DNA: TGTGCCAGCATTGGCGGGGGTGGGACTGAAGCTTTCTTT
CDR3 protein: CASIGGGGTEAFF

clone size: NA
D gene: NA
V gene: TRBV6-6
J gene: TRBJ2-7
CDR3 DNA: TGTGCCAGCAGTTACCAGGGGTCTTACGAGCAGTACTTC
CDR3 protein: CASSYQGSYEQYF

clone size: NA
D gene: TRBD1
V gene: TRBV7-2
J gene: TRBJ2-5
CDR3 DNA: TGTGCCAGCAGCTTTGGTCCCGGGACAGGGATTGGGGAGACCCAGTACTTC
CDR3 protein: CASSFGPGTGIGETQYF

clone size: NA
D gene: NA
V gene: TRBV4-3
J gene: TRBJ1-2
CDR3 DNA: TGCGCCAGCAGCCAAGTGTCGGGACGGAACTATGGCTACACCTTC
CDR3 protein: CASSQVSGRNYGYTF

clone size: NA
D gene: NA
V gene: TRBV9
J gene: TRBJ1-1
CDR3 DNA: TGTGCCAGCAGCCTCAGGGTCGTGCCCGACACTGAAGCTTTCTTT
CDR3 protein: CASSLRVVPDTEAFF

clone size: NA
D gene: TRBD1
V gene: TRBV5-1
J gene: TRBJ1-1
CDR3 DNA: TGCGCCAGCAGCGCGTGGACAGGGTTCATGAACACTGAAGCTTTCTTT
CDR3 protein: CASSAWTGFMNTEAFF

clone size: NA
D gene: NA
V gene: TRBV5-1
J gene: TRBJ1-5
CDR3 DNA: TGCGCCAGCAGCTTGGAGGGGGTAGGCAATCAGCCCCAGCATTTT
CDR3 protein: CASSLEGVGNQPQHF

clone size: NA
D gene: NA
V gene: TRBV2
J gene: TRBJ1-6
CDR3 DNA: TGTGCCAGCAGTCGGACCGAGTATAATTCACCCCTCCACTTT
CDR3 protein: CASSRTEYNSPLHF

clone size: NA
D gene: TRBD1
V gene: TRBV6-9
J gene: TRBJ1-1
CDR3 DNA: TGTGCCAGCAGTTACTCGGGACAGGGGTTGGGAGCTTTCTTT
CDR3 protein: CASSYSGQGLGAFF

clone size: NA
D gene: NA
V gene: TRBV20-1
J gene: TRBJ2-1
CDR3 DNA: TGCAGTGCCCCCTCCTACAATGAGCAGTTCTTC
CDR3 protein: CSAPSYNEQFF

clone size: NA
D gene: NA
V gene: TRBV19
J gene: TRBJ1-1
CDR3 DNA: TGTGCCAGTAGTCCGCTTGTTTACATGAACACTGAAGCTTTCTTT
CDR3 protein: CASSPLVYMNTEAFF

clone size: NA
D gene: TRBD1
V gene: TRBV7-2
J gene: TRBJ2-7
CDR3 DNA: TGTGCCAGCAGCACTCGGACAGGGAGCTCCTACGAGCAGTACTTC
CDR3 protein: CASSTRTGSSYEQYF

clone size: NA
D gene: TRBD1
V gene: TRBV18
J gene: TRBJ1-4
CDR3 DNA: TGTGCCAGCTCACCTATGCCGGGGACAGTTAATGAAAAACTGTTTTTT
CDR3 protein: CASSPMPGTVNEKLFF

clone size: NA
D gene: NA
V gene: TRBV7-8
J gene: TRBJ1-5
CDR3 DNA: TGTGCCAGCAGCTCTAGGGACGACAATCAGCCCCAGCATTTT
CDR3 protein: CASSSRDDNQPQHF

clone size: NA
D gene: NA
V gene: TRBV6-1
J gene: TRBJ1-3
CDR3 DNA: TGTGCCAGCAGAACAGATGGAAACACCATATATTTT
CDR3 protein: CASRTDGNTIYF

clone size: NA
D gene: TRBD1
V gene: TRBV9
J gene: TRBJ1-1
CDR3 DNA: TGTGCCAGCAGCGCCCGGGGGGCAGGGGGCACTGAAGCTTTCTTT
CDR3 protein: CASSARGAGGTEAFF

clone size: NA
D gene: TRBD1
V gene: TRBV18
J gene: TRBJ1-2
CDR3 DNA: TGTGCCAGCTCACTCGAGTGGACAGGGAAAGCGGATGGCTACACCTTC
CDR3 protein: CASSLEWTGKADGYTF